What follows are 13 T cell receptor beta chains derived from one specimen sequenced in a study of shared clonotypes between healthy human individuals. Clones were read by immunoSEQ multiplex PCR, and TCRdb kept only the in-frame ones, dropping some. The table has a few hundred thousand clones, roughly 84% seen once. Sequencing used memory CD8+ T cells sorted from blood. Specified subset: CD45RO+ cells pooled with CCR7-negative TemRA cells. These TCRs come from a man between 18 and 29 years old in good health.

This chain connects TRBV27 to TRBJ2-3; 11 bases fit TRBD2. The germline CDR1 and CDR2 sequences are MNHEY and SMNVEV (reference sequence). The CDR3 loop spans 15 amino acids. The ends lost 6 bases at V and 4 bases at J; junction bases unmatched: 6. The CDR3 nucleotides are TGTGCCAGCAGCCTTAGCGGGGGGGCCCCAGATACGCAGTATTTT. Amino acids: CASSLSGGAPDTQYF.

The V call is TRBV7-8, the J call TRBJ2-5; perhaps TRBD1 as D (5 bases). CDR1 is SGHVS and CDR2 is FQNEAQ in the germline V gene. The CDR3 sequence is 14 residues long. Deletions cut 4 bases from V and 5 bases from J, with 14 bases between. CDR3 nucleotides: TGTGCCAGCAGCTCCGAGACAGTGAGGGAGACCCAGTACTTC. It yields the protein CASSSETVRETQYF.

This clone was detected once. The chain carries TRBV28 and TRBJ1-6, with D perhaps matching TRBD1 (6 bases). CDR1 is MDHEN and CDR2 is SYDVKM in the germline V gene. V lost 7 bases and J 6 bases, leaving 19 bases between the germline ends. The length of the CDR3 is 16 residues. The CDR3 DNA sequence: TGTGCCAGCACCCCACCCCCGACAGGAGCTAATTCACCCCTCCACTTT. This sequence encodes CASTPPPTGANSPLHF.

The chain joins TRBV6-5 to TRBJ2-1; TRBD1 agrees at 9 bases. J lost 6 bases, V lost 2 bases, and 5 bases had no gene match. CDR1 and CDR2 from the germline V gene are MNHEY and SVGAGI. This CDR3 region has 15 residues. In DNA form, the CDR3 reads TGTGCCAGCAGTTACAGCGGGACAGGGTTCAATGAGCAGTTCTTC. Amino acids: CASSYSGTGFNEQFF.

The genes are TRBV7-9 and TRBJ2-7; TRBD2 might be the D (6 bases). Germline V gene sequence: CDR1 SEHNR, CDR2 FQNEAQ (reference sequence). The CDR3 is 14 residues long. V shed 4 bases and J shed 2 bases, with 12 bases lying between them. In nucleotides, the CDR3 is TGTGCCAGCAGCTGGGAGGAGGTCCCCTACGAGCAGTACTTC. It translates to CASSWEEVPYEQYF.

This chain links TRBV15 with TRBJ2-7; TRBD1 agrees at 8 bases. CDR1 is LNHNV, CDR2 YYDKDF, per germline (reference sequence). The CDR3 sequence is 16 residues long. The V gene end was trimmed by 1 base and the J gene end by 6 bases; junction bases not matched to a gene: 11. In nucleotides, the CDR3 is TGTGCCACCAGCAGAGTTAGGGGACAGGTTAAGCCCGAGCAGTACTTC. Translated, it gives CATSRVRGQVKPEQYF.

Here the CDR3 reads CASGGTGKENYEKLFF. CDR3 nucleotide sequence: TGTGCCAGTGGGGGGACAGGGAAGGAGAATTATGAAAAACTGTTTTTT. This chain uses TRBV2 with TRBJ1-4, with TRBD1 matching over 9 bases. Germline assignment: CDR1 SNHLY and CDR2 FYNNEI. The CDR3 is 16 amino acids. Trimming cost V 9 bases and J 6 bases; bases outside gene matches: 14.

V usage is TRBV11-2 and J usage is TRBJ1-1; D uncertain. The CDR3 has 14 amino acids. Trimming removed 5 bases at V and 6 bases at J, with 16 bases between. Germline values: CDR1 SGHAT, CDR2 FQNNGV. The CDR3 bases are TGTGCCAGCAGCCCGCTAACCGCTGGGGCTGAAGCTTTCTTT. Translated: CASSPLTAGAEAFF.

CDR3 nucleotides: TGTGCCAGCAGTGAAGGGTCAGGGGGCTACGAGCAGTACTTC. Its translation is CASSEGSGGYEQYF. V usage is TRBV2 and J usage is TRBJ2-7; 7 bases fit TRBD1. CDR3 length equals 14 residues. Germline CDR1 reads SNHLY; CDR2 reads FYNNEI. The V gene end was trimmed by 1 base and the J gene end by 3 bases; junction bases not matched to a gene: 3.

The chain links TRBV5-6 to TRBJ1-1; no reliable D call. Germline CDR1 and CDR2: SGHDT and YYEEEE. The CDR3 spans 13 residues. V was clipped by 4 bases and J by 1 base, with 8 bases between them. This CDR3 is CASSRPGNTEAFF. In nucleotides, the CDR3 is TGTGCCAGCAGCCGGCCAGGGAACACTGAAGCTTTCTTT.

The genes are TRBV7-6 and TRBJ2-1; 11 nucleotides agree with TRBD1. V dropped 3 bases and J dropped 8; count of bases not matched to a gene: 18. The CDR3 totals 19 residues. Germline values: CDR1 SGHVS, CDR2 FNYEAQ. CDR3 bases: TGTGCCAGCAGCTTGGGACAGGGGGAGGACATAGCGGGAGTTCATGAGCAGTTCTTC. This codes for CASSLGQGEDIAGVHEQFF.

The rearrangement joins TRBV6-5 to TRBJ2-3, with D possibly being TRBD1 (6 bases). Trimming removed 3 bases at V and 5 bases at J, with 15 bases between. The CDR3 spans 15 residues. CDR1 and CDR2 from the germline V gene are MNHEY and SVGAGI. The CDR3, as DNA: TGTGCCAGCAGTTATGGTGTGACAGGTGGAGATACGCAGTATTTT. It yields the protein CASSYGVTGGDTQYF.

This chain connects TRBV7-9 to TRBJ2-3; no definite D call. The CDR3 length is 13 residues. V was shortened by 7 bases and J by 0 bases, with 8 bases between the two germline ends. From germline, CDR1 is SEHNR and CDR2 FQNEAQ (reference sequence). CDR3 amino acids: CASTEPSTDTQYF. CDR3 sequence (DNA): TGTGCCAGCACGGAGCCTAGCACAGATACGCAGTATTTT.